This is a list of T cell receptor beta chains from one sample in a study of long-term antiretroviral therapy in people with HIV. Assay used: immunoSEQ multiplex PCR; TCRdb lists only in-frame clones, some missing. The table has about 44,000 clones, about 95% seen once. The sample in question was unsorted PBMCs, obtained 3.7 years after starting antiretroviral therapy. All receptors come from a woman between 45 and 60 years old with HIV. Both conserved end residues are part of each CDR3. A D gene is named only where the DNA matches it firmly. The size of a clone is reported for some rows only, either as once, few or many, or as a class for expanded clones.

V,D,size,J,length,DNA,CDR3
TRBV20-1,NA,NA,TRBJ2-5,11,TGCAGTGCACGTAGTCAAGAGACCCAGTACTTC,CSARSQETQYF
TRBV30,NA,NA,TRBJ2-3,15,TGTGCCTGGAGTGGCCTAGCGATCAGCACAGATACGCAGTATTTT,CAWSGLAISTDTQYF
TRBV5-1,TRBD1,NA,TRBJ1-1,14,TGCGCCAGCAGCTTCGACAGGGGGGTCACTGAAGCTTTCTTT,CASSFDRGVTEAFF
TRBV4-1,TRBD1,NA,TRBJ1-3,18,TGCGCCAGCAGCAGGGACAGGGTAGGACTAAGCTCTGGAAACACCATATATTTT,CASSRDRVGLSSGNTIYF
TRBV5-6,NA,NA,TRBJ2-1,16,TGTGCCAGCAGCGCAGGGCAGTGGGGCAGTTACAATGAGCAGTTCTTC,CASSAGQWGSYNEQFF
TRBV7-9,NA,NA,TRBJ2-2,14,TGTGCCAGCAGCTCCCAGGAGAACACCGGGGAGCTGTTTTTT,CASSSQENTGELFF
TRBV7-9,TRBD2,NA,TRBJ2-1,17,TGTGCCAGCAGCACCCCCTTACCGGGACTAGCGATAAATGAGCAGTTCTTC,CASSTPLPGLAINEQFF
TRBV7-2,TRBD2,NA,TRBJ2-7,14,TGTGCCAGCAGCAATAGCGGGGGTACCTACGAGCAGTACTTC,CASSNSGGTYEQYF
TRBV6-1,NA,NA,TRBJ1-3,13,TGTGCCAGCAAGCAGAGCGGCGCGAACACCATATATTTT,CASKQSGANTIYF
TRBV30,NA,NA,TRBJ1-3,14,TGTGCCTGGGCCGGGGGCCTACCTGGAAACACCATATATTTT,CAWAGGLPGNTIYF
TRBV5-8,NA,NA,TRBJ1-5,17,TGTGCCAGCAGCTTGTTGGGTGAATACTATAGCAATCAGCCCCAGCATTTT,CASSLLGEYYSNQPQHF
TRBV2,NA,once,TRBJ2-3,16,TGTGCCAGCGTATTGGGAGCGGGCGCCAGCACAGATACGCAGTATTTT,CASVLGAGASTDTQYF
TRBV7-9,NA,NA,TRBJ1-4,13,TGTGCCAGCAGCCCGGACCTTAATGAAAAACTGTTTTTT,CASSPDLNEKLFF
TRBV7-2,NA,NA,TRBJ2-1,17,TGTGCCAGCAGCTCTGACAGGCTCTCGGGGTCCTACAATGAGCAGTTCTTC,CASSSDRLSGSYNEQFF
TRBV21-1,NA,NA,TRBJ1-5,17,TGTGCCAGCAGCAAAGCGCGGGTACAGGCCCGAAATCAGCCCCAGCATTTT,CASSKARVQARNQPQHF
TRBV5-1,TRBD1,NA,TRBJ1-2,17,TGCGCCAGCAGCTCGCCAGGGACAGGGGAGATTAACTATGGCTACACCTTC,CASSSPGTGEINYGYTF
TRBV21-1,NA,NA,TRBJ2-1,15,TGTGCCAGCAGCAAAATCTCAGGGGAGCTACATGAGCAGTTCTTC,CASSKISGELHEQFF
TRBV7-9,NA,NA,TRBJ1-6,16,TGTGCCAGCAGGGGGGGCGATAGCTCCTATAATTCACCCCTCCACTTT,CASRGGDSSYNSPLHF
TRBV30,TRBD1,NA,TRBJ1-5,13,TGTGCCTGGGCCCGGGACAGCGATCAGCCCCAGCATTTT,CAWARDSDQPQHF
TRBV6-1,NA,NA,TRBJ1-6,12,TGTGCCAGCAGTGCGTGGACCTCACCCCTCCACTTT,CASSAWTSPLHF
TRBV30,NA,NA,TRBJ1-4,13,TGTGCCTGGAGTGTAATCCTTGGGGAAAAACTGTTTTTT,CAWSVILGEKLFF
TRBV4-2,NA,NA,TRBJ2-1,19,TGTGCCAGCAGCAAAACAACAGGCGAAACTGGTGGGGGGCACAATGAGCAGTTCTTC,CASSKTTGETGGGHNEQFF